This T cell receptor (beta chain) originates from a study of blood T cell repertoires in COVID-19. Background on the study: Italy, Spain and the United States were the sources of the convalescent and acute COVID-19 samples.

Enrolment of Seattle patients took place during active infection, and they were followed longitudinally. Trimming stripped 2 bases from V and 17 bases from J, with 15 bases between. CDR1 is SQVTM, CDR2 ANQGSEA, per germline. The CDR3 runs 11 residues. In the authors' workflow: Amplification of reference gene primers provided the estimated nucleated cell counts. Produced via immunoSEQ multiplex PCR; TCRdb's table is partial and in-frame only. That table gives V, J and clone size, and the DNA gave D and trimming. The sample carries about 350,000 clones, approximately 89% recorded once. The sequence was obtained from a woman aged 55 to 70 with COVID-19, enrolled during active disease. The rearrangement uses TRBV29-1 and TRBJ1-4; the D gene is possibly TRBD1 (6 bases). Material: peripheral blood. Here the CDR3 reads CSVEIRGTPFF. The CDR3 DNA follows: TGCAGCGTTGAAATCAGGGGCACTCCATTTTTT.